Each of the 17 T cell receptor beta chains below was sequenced from the same sample in a study of identical twins. Each CDR3 protein is one row after TCRdb ran MiXCR on the 5' RACE reads. The sample includes roughly 1.6 million distinct CDR3 sequences, around 29% seen only once; the top ten take 0.27%. The specimen sequenced was cord blood. The receptors come from a newborn girl in good health.

V gene TRBV5-1 combines with J gene TRBJ2-7; D is ambiguous. V shed 0 bases and J shed 4 bases, with 14 bases lying between them. The CDR3 runs 15 residues. Germline V gene lookup returns CDR1 SGHRS and CDR2 YFSETQ. Here the CDR3 DNA reads TGCGCCAGCAGCTTGGTGGCGGACCCACTTTACGAGCAGTACTTC. Its protein product is CASSLVADPLYEQYF.

DNA for the CDR3: TGTGCCACCAGTGATTTGCGCAGGGGCCACGGCTACACCTTC. Translating gives CATSDLRRGHGYTF. The chain combines TRBV24-1 with TRBJ1-2, with TRBD1 as a possible D gene (6 bases). Trimming removed 0 bases from V and 8 bases from J, with 12 bases in between. This CDR3 spans 14 amino acids. Looked up from germline, CDR1 is KGHDR and CDR2 is SFDVKD.

The rearrangement links TRBV19 to TRBJ2-5; D remains unclear. The J call is uncertain, as TRBJ2-1 better fits the DNA end. Germline assignment: CDR1 LNHDA and CDR2 SQIVND (reference sequence). The CDR3 consists of 13 residues. This chain's CDR3 is CASSRQAQETQFF. DNA for the CDR3: TGTGCCAGTAGTAGGCAGGCGCAAGAGACCCAGTTCTTC.

This clonotype has a count of ten or more. The chain employs TRBV20-1 and TRBJ2-3; maybe TRBD2 (5 bases). The CDR3 runs to 13 residues. The V gene lost 6 bases and the J gene lost 4 bases, with 14 bases spanning the gap. From germline, CDR1 is DFQATT and CDR2 SNEGSKA (reference sequence). The CDR3: CSALPTRADTQYF. The CDR3 DNA reads as TGCAGTGCCCTCCCGACGAGGGCAGATACGCAGTATTTT.

This chain joins TRBV3-1 and TRBJ2-7; D is ambiguous. CDR3 length: 13 residues. V was cut by 0 bases and J by 6 bases, with 9 bases left in between. In germline, CDR1 is LGHDT, CDR2 YNNKEL (reference sequence). CDR3 DNA: TGTGCCAGCAGCCAAGATATGGGCTCCGAGCAGTACTTC. Translation: CASSQDMGSEQYF.

The rearrangement joins TRBV5-1 to TRBJ1-2, with 10 nucleotides matching TRBD1. The CDR3 is made up of 13 amino acids. The germline V gene has CDR1 SGHRS and CDR2 YFSETQ. With 5 bases clipped from V and 4 bases from J, the junction kept 2 bases outside the gene matches. CDR3 in amino acids: CASRTGGFYGYTF. DNA for the CDR3: TGCGCCAGCAGGACAGGGGGCTTCTATGGCTACACCTTC.

The CDR3 is CASSPPGMTTGELFF. CDR3 sequence (DNA): TGTGCCAGCAGCCCGCCCGGGATGACCACCGGGGAGCTGTTTTTT. The chain uses TRBV28 and TRBJ2-2; possible D gene TRBD2, 5 bases. V gave up 6 bases and J gave up 4 bases, with 15 bases separating them. This CDR3 spans 15 amino acids. The germline gives CDR1 MDHEN, CDR2 SYDVKM.

This chain links TRBV28 with TRBJ1-5, with a possible D match to TRBD1 (6 bases). CDR1 and CDR2 (germline): MDHEN, SYDVKM. V shed 6 bases and J shed 1 base, with 10 bases lying between them. This CDR3 region has 14 residues. In nucleotides, the CDR3 is TGTGCCAGCAGGTCCGACAGGAGCAATCAGCCCCAGCATTTT. Its translation is CASRSDRSNQPQHF. Looking up the rest from reference TRBV28 and TRBJ1-5 gives the full variable domain: DVKVTQSSRYLVKRTGEKVFLECVQDMDHENMFWYRQDPGLGLRLIYFSYDVKMKEKGDIPEGYSVSREKKERFSLILESASTNQTSMYLCASRSDRSNQPQHFGDGTRLSIL.

The chain couples TRBV9 to TRBJ1-1, with D possibly TRBD1 on 5 matching bases. V shed 0 bases and J shed 4 bases, with 16 bases lying between them. CDR1 and CDR2 (germline): SGDLS, YYNGEE. This CDR3 comprises 16 residues. The CDR3 DNA reads as TGTGCCAGCAGCGTAGAGGCAGGGTTATTAGCCACTGAAGCTTTCTTT. Encoded protein: CASSVEAGLLATEAFF.

The V call is TRBV5-1, the J call TRBJ1-2, with no clear D. The CDR3 totals 14 residues. CDR1 and CDR2 from the germline V gene are SGHRS and YFSETQ. Trimming left V 5 bases short and J 1 base short, with 12 bases between. The CDR3 loop is CASREAGFNYGYTF. CDR3 in DNA: TGCGCCAGCAGGGAGGCGGGTTTTAACTATGGCTACACCTTC.

This chain uses TRBV10-3 with TRBJ1-1, with 9 bases identical to TRBD1. Germline lookup yields CDR1 ENHRY and CDR2 SYGVKD. V lost 4 bases to trimming and J lost 3 bases; unmatched junction nucleotides: 9. The CDR3 loop spans 16 amino acids. The CDR3 protein is CAISVPQGTGYTEAFF. The CDR3 coding sequence is TGTGCCATCAGTGTTCCTCAGGGGACAGGGTACACTGAAGCTTTCTTT.

A remark on this clonotype: At one end the junction does not follow the germline gene, possibly because of a read error. The chain recombines TRBV12-3 or TRBV12-4 with TRBJ2-3; TRBD2 aligns across 8 bases. The CDR3 has 16 amino acids. The CDR3 nucleotides are TGTGCCAGCAGTTTTGGACTAGCAGGTAGCACAGATACGGAGTATTTT. Protein sequence: CASSFGLAGSTDTEYF.

The CDR3 sequence: CASSLANVGETQYF. The CDR3 DNA follows: TGCGCCAGCAGCTTGGCGAACGTCGGAGAGACCCAGTACTTC. The chain has TRBV5-1 and TRBJ2-5; D call uncertain. This CDR3 is built from 14 residues. V shed 0 bases and J shed 4 bases, with 10 bases lying between them. Per germline, CDR1 SGHRS and CDR2 YFSETQ.

The V call is TRBV7-9, the J call TRBJ2-3; TRBD1 might be the D (6 bases). Trimming removed 0 bases from V and 1 base from J, with 14 bases in between. Per germline, CDR1 SEHNR and CDR2 FQNEAQ (reference sequence). There are 17 residues in the CDR3. The CDR3 DNA is TGTGCCAGCAGCTTAGCGGCTGGGGACATCGGCACAGATACGCAGTATTTT. This translates into CASSLAAGDIGTDTQYF.

This clonotype has only a few counts. The chain employs TRBV27 and TRBJ2-5, with a tentative D call TRBD1 (6 bases). The DNA end is a closer match to TRBJ2-7, so the J assignment may be wrong. The CDR3 is 15 amino acids. Germline V gene lookup returns CDR1 MNHEY and CDR2 SMNVEV (reference sequence). Here the CDR3 DNA reads TGTGCCAGCAGCCTAATCCCCCAGGGGACCCACGAGCAGTACTTC. Translated: CASSLIPQGTHEQYF.

V gene TRBV2 combines with J gene TRBJ2-7, with D possibly called TRBD1 or TRBD2 (6 bases each). Germline CDR1 reads SNHLY; CDR2 reads FYNNEI. Trimming removed 0 bases from V and 0 bases from J, with 9 bases in between. This CDR3 spans 15 amino acids. The CDR3 DNA reads as TGTGCCAGCAGTGAAGCGGGGGGCCTCTCCTACGAGCAGTACTTC. This gives the protein CASSEAGGLSYEQYF.

This clonotype was recorded many times. This rearrangement joins TRBV10-3 to TRBJ2-1; TRBD2 matches 8 bases. CDR3 size: 15 residues. CDR1 and CDR2 (germline): ENHRY, SYGVKD. The V segment lost 6 bases and the J segment 0 bases; nucleotides outside the gene matches: 4. CDR3 sequence reads: CAISPSGSSYNEQFF. CDR3 coding DNA: TGTGCCATCAGCCCGAGCGGGAGCTCCTACAATGAGCAGTTCTTC.